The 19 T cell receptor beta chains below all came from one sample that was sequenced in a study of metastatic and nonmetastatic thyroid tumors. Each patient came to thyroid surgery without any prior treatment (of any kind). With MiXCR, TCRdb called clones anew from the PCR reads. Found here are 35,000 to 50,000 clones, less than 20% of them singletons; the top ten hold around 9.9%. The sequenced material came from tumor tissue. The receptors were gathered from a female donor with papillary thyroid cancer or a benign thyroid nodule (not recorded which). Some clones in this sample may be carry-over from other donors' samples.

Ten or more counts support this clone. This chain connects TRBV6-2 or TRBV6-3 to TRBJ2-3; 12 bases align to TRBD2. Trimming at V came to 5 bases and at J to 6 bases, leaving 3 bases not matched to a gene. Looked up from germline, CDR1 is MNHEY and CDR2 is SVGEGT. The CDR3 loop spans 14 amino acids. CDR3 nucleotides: TGTGCCAGCAGTCAACTAGCGGGAGGTGATACGCAGTATTTT. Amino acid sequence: CASSQLAGGDTQYF.

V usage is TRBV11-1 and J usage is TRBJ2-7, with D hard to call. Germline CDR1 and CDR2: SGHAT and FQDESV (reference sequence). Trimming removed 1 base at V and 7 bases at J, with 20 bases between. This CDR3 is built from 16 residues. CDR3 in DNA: TGTGCCAGCAGCTTAGTGGCTACACGGGCCCCCCGGGAGCAGTACTTC. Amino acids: CASSLVATRAPREQYF.

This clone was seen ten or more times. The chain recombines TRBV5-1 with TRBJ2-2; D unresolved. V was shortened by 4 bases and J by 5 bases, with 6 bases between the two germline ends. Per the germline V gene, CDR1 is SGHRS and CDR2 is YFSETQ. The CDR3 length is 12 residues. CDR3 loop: CASSAWTGELFF. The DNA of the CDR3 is TGCGCCAGCAGCGCATGGACCGGGGAGCTGTTTTTT.

The CDR3 DNA reads as TGCGCCAGCAGCCAAGGCTTATTGGACCCGCCGGGGGAGCTGTTTTTT. Its protein is CASSQGLLDPPGELFF. The chain is built from TRBV4-3 and TRBJ2-2; unclear D gene. The CDR3 is made up of 16 amino acids. V lost 1 base and J 8 bases, leaving 17 bases between the germline ends. Germline V CDR1 and CDR2: LGHNA, YSLEER.

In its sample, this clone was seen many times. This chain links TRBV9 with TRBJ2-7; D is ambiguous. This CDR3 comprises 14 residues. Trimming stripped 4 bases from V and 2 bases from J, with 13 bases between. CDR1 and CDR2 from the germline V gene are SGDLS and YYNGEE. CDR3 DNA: TGTGCCAGCAGCCCCGGACCCTCTCCCTACGAGCAGTACTTC. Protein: CASSPGPSPYEQYF.

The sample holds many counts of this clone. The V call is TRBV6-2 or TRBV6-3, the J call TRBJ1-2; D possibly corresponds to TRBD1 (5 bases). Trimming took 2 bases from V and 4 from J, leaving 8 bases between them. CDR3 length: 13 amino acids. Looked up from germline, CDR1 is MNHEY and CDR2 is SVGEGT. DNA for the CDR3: TGTGCCAGCAGTTACACAGGAGCCTATGGCTACACCTTC. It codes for CASSYTGAYGYTF.

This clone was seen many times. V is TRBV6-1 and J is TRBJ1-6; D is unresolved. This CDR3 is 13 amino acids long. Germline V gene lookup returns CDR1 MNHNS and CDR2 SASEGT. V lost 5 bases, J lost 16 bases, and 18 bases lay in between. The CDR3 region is CASSPSEVRRLHF. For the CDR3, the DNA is TGTGCCAGCAGTCCGTCCGAAGTTAGACGACTCCACTTT.

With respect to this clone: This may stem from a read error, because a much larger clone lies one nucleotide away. CDR3 in DNA: TGTGCCAGCAGTCGCGACAGGATGGTTGGCTACACCTTC. Protein product: CASSRDRMVGYTF. The genes are TRBV5-4 and TRBJ1-2; TRBD1 might be the D (6 bases). The CDR3 extends over 13 amino acids. V shed 5 bases and J shed 7 bases, with 15 bases lying between them. Looked up from germline, CDR1 is SGHNT and CDR2 is YYREEE (reference sequence).

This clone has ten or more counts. CDR3 sequence: CASSSGTSGAPYEQYF. In DNA, the CDR3 is TGTGCCAGCAGTTCAGGGACTAGCGGGGCCCCCTACGAGCAGTACTTC. This chain joins TRBV6-1 and TRBJ2-7, with 13 bases lining up with TRBD2. The length of the CDR3 is 16 residues. From germline, CDR1 is MNHNS and CDR2 SASEGT. Losses at the gene ends were 5 bases for V and 2 bases for J; bases not matched to a gene: 6.

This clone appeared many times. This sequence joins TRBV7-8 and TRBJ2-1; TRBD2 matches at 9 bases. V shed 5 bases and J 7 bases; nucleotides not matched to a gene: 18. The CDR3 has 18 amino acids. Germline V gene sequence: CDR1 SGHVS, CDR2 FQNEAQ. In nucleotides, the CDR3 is TGTGCCAGCAGCCTCCAGCGGGGACTAGCCCTGAGGGGTAATGAGCAGTTCTTC. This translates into CASSLQRGLALRGNEQFF.

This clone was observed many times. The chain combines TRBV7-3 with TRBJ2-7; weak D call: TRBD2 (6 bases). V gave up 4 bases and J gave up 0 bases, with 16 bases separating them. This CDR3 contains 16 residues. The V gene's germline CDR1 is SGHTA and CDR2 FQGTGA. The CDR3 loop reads CASSYRGGDSSYEQYF. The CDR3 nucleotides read TGTGCCAGCAGCTACCGCGGCGGGGATAGCTCCTACGAGCAGTACTTC.

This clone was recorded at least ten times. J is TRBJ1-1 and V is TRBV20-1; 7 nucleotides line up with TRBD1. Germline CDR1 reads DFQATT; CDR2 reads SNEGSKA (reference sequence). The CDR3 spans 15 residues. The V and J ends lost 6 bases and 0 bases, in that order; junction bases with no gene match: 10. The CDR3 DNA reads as TGCAGTGCCCCCGGGACAGAATCTTTGAACACTGAAGCTTTCTTT. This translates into CSAPGTESLNTEAFF.

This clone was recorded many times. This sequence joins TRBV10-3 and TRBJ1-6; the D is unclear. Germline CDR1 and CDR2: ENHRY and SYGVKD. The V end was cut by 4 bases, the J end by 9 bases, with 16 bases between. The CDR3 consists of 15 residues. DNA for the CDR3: TGTGCCATCAGTGGAGGTTGGTTTTCATCTTCACCCCTCCACTTT. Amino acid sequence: CAISGGWFSSSPLHF.

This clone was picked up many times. CDR3 coding DNA: TGTGCCACCAGCAGAGATCGCACGTACAATGAGCAGTTCTTC. It specifies CATSRDRTYNEQFF. The V call is TRBV15, the J call TRBJ2-1, with unresolved D. V was shortened by 0 bases and J by 4 bases, with 7 bases between the two germline ends. The CDR3 loop spans 14 amino acids. Germline V gene lookup returns CDR1 LNHNV and CDR2 YYDKDF (reference sequence).

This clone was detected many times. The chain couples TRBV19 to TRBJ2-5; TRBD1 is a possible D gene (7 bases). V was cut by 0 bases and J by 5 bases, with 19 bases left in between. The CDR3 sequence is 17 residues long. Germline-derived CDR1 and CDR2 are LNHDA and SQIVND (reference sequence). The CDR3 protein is CASSIEYQPQGRETQYF. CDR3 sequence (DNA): TGTGCCAGTAGTATAGAGTACCAGCCACAGGGGAGGGAGACCCAGTACTTC.

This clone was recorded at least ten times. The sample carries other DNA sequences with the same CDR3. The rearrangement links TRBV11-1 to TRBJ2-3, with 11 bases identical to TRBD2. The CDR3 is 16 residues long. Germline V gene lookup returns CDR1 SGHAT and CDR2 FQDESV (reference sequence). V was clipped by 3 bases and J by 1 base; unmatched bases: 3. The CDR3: CASSFLAGGGTDTQYF. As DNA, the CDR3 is TGTGCCAGCAGCTTCCTAGCGGGAGGTGGCACAGATACGCAGTATTTT.

DNA for the CDR3: TGTGCCAACAGCCCGGATAGCGGGAGTGGGTACGAGCAGTACTTC. It specifies CANSPDSGSGYEQYF. This chain connects TRBV6-1 to TRBJ2-7, with TRBD2 matching 9 bases. Germline lookup yields CDR1 MNHNS and CDR2 SASEGT. The CDR3 is made up of 15 amino acids. J gave up 4 bases and V 10 bases, and 14 bases lay outside the gene matches.

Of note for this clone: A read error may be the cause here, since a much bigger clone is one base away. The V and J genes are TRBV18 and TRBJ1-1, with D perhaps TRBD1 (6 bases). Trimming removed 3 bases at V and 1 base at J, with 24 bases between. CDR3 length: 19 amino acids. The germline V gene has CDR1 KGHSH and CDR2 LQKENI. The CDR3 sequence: CASSPQRDMCFTQNTEAFF. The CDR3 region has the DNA TGTGCCAGCTCACCCCAACGGGACATGTGTTTCACCCAGAACACTGAAGCTTTCTTT.

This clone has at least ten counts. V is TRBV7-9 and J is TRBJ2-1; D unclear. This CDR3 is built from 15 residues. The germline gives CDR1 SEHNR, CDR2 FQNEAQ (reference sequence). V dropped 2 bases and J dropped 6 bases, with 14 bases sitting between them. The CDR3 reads CASSLNALVGNEQFF. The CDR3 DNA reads TGTGCCAGCAGCTTAAATGCATTAGTCGGCAATGAGCAGTTCTTC.